This TCR beta chain was sequenced in a study of shared clonotypes between healthy human individuals. V lost 6 bases and J 4 bases, leaving 6 bases between the germline ends. This CDR3 spans 11 amino acids. Looked up from germline, CDR1 is MDHEN and CDR2 is SYDVKM. TCRdb's table, derived via immunoSEQ multiplex PCR, lists solely in-frame clones and lacks some. This sample has about 380,000 clones; 90% to 98% occur once, and the top ten carry about 0.32%. This receptor was taken from a man aged 25-45 years in good health. The rearrangement links TRBV28 to TRBJ1-1; D remains ambiguous. Specimen: memory CD8+ T cells sorted from blood. The sample's subset: CD45RO+ cells pooled with CCR7-negative TemRA cells. CDR3 sequence (DNA): TGTGCCAGCAGAGGCCCCACTGAAGCTTTCTTT. It translates to CASRGPTEAFF. The full variable domain, with the rest looked up from reference TRBV28 and TRBJ1-1, is DVKVTQSSRYLVKRTGEKVFLECVQDMDHENMFWYRQDPGLGLRLIYFSYDVKMKEKGDIPEGYSVSREKKERFSLILESASTNQTSMYLCASRGPTEAFFGQGTRLTVV.